These 10 T cell receptor beta chains originate from one sample sequenced in a study of beta chain features in type 1 diabetes. The entirety of the isolated RNA underwent reverse transcription, so expressed TCRB transcripts were sequenced. The method was immunoSEQ multiplex PCR; TCRdb's version includes in-frame clones alone and lacks a portion of them. The sample gives around 400,000 clones, roughly 12% of which show up once; approximately 0.015% is in the top ten. The sample taken for sequencing was naive CD4+ T cells from blood. The receptors shown here come from a man aged 18 to 29 in good health.

This chain uses TRBV5-4 with TRBJ2-4, with 9 nucleotides matching TRBD2. The CDR3 has 14 residues. Unmatched junction bases numbered 8, after V lost 7 bases and J lost 6 bases. CDR1 is SGHNT, CDR2 YYREEE, per germline (reference sequence). Here the CDR3 reads CASGNGREGNIQYF. The CDR3 DNA sequence: TGTGCCAGCGGGAATGGGCGGGAGGGAAACATTCAGTACTTC.

The gene calls are TRBV7-9 and TRBJ1-1, with 7 bases that match TRBD1. The J segment lost 7 bases and the V segment lost 5 bases, leaving 13 bases of the junction unmatched. The CDR3 is made up of 15 amino acids. Germline lookup yields CDR1 SEHNR and CDR2 FQNEAQ (reference sequence). This chain's CDR3 is CASSRGQQTSYEAFF. The CDR3 nucleotides read TGTGCCAGCAGCCGGGGACAGCAAACGTCGTATGAAGCTTTCTTT.

This clone has a handful of counts. The gene calls are TRBV2 and TRBJ2-7; 7 bases align to TRBD1. With 3 bases clipped from V and 3 bases from J, the junction kept 8 bases outside the gene matches. Germline CDR1 reads SNHLY; CDR2 reads FYNNEI. The CDR3 extends over 15 amino acids. This CDR3 reads CASSETGLRDYEQYF. DNA of the CDR3: TGTGCCAGCAGTGAGACAGGGCTGAGGGACTACGAGCAGTACTTC.

The J gene is TRBJ2-7, the V gene TRBV7-9; 13 bases align to TRBD2. Germline assignment: CDR1 SEHNR and CDR2 FQNEAQ (reference sequence). The CDR3 runs to 15 residues. Trimming at V came to 3 bases and at J to 4 bases, leaving 3 bases not matched to a gene. The CDR3 DNA reads TGTGCCAGCAGCTTCGGGACTAGCGGGGTTTACGAGCAGTACTTC. It codes for CASSFGTSGVYEQYF.

This clone was seen a handful of times. The chain recombines TRBV7-2 with TRBJ2-7; D gene ambiguous. This CDR3 has 15 amino acids. Germline V gives CDR1 SGHTA, CDR2 FQGNSA. Trimming cost V 2 bases and J 2 bases, with 13 bases left between them. DNA of the CDR3: TGTGCCAGCAGCTTAATTAAAGCAGGTCCCTACGAGCAGTACTTC. Translation: CASSLIKAGPYEQYF.

This clone has just a few counts. This rearrangement joins TRBV7-3 to TRBJ1-2; the match to TRBD1 covers 11 bases. Germline loops: CDR1 SGHTA, CDR2 FQGTGA. The CDR3 spans 20 residues. V lost 6 bases and J lost 6; bases outside the gene matches: 24. CDR3 in amino acids: CASRPTENSGTGGHKNGYTF. The CDR3 bases are TGTGCCAGCAGACCAACCGAAAATTCCGGGACAGGGGGGCATAAAAATGGCTACACCTTC.

CDR3 DNA: TGTGCCAGCAGCAAAGGGGGGGACAATGAGCAGTTCTTC. Translating gives CASSKGGDNEQFF. This sequence joins TRBV21-1 and TRBJ2-1; the table's D call of TRBD2 was not tested on the DNA. TRBV21-1 is a pseudogene. This CDR3 is 13 amino acids long.

This clone was detected only a few times. This chain links TRBV7-2 with TRBJ2-7, with 8 bases fitting TRBD1. V lost 4 bases, J lost 3 bases, and 8 bases stayed unmatched. The CDR3 covers 15 residues. Germline CDR1 reads SGHTA; CDR2 reads FQGNSA. CDR3 DNA: TGTGCCAGCAGCTACGGACAGGGTACTGTCTACGAGCAGTACTTC. Translated: CASSYGQGTVYEQYF. The variable domain in full, with the rest retrieved from reference TRBV7-2 and TRBJ2-7, is GAGVSQSPSNKVTEKGKDVELRCDPISGHTALYWYRQSLGQGLEFLIYFQGNSAPDKSGLPSDRFSAERTGGSVSTLTIQRTQQEDSAVYLCASSYGQGTVYEQYFGPGTRLTVT.

The table lists this clone with a few counts. The J gene is TRBJ1-2, the V gene TRBV29-1, with D possibly being TRBD1 (5 bases). The CDR3 sequence is 13 residues long. Trimming shortened V by 7 bases and J by 3 bases, and 15 bases separated the two germline ends. CDR1 SQVTM and CDR2 ANQGSEA come from the germline V gene. CDR3 in amino acids: CSALGGRDYGYTF. The DNA of the CDR3 is TGCAGCGCGCTGGGGGGTCGGGACTATGGCTACACCTTC.

The genes are TRBV19 and TRBJ2-7; 10 bases fit TRBD2. Trimming removed 6 bases from V and 3 bases from J; junction bases left unmatched: 5. This CDR3 has 14 residues. Germline V CDR1 and CDR2: LNHDA, SQIVND (reference sequence). The CDR3 DNA reads TGTGCCAGTAGGCCGGGACTAGCGAACTACGAGCAGTACTTC. This encodes CASRPGLANYEQYF.